This T cell receptor (beta chain) was obtained from a study of shared T cell receptors in the human thymus. The CDR3 length is 15 residues. Germline CDR1 is SEHNR and CDR2 is FQNEAQ (reference sequence). J lost 5 bases, V lost 2 bases, and 4 bases had no gene match. Clones were sequenced by immunoSEQ multiplex PCR, and TCRdb holds only the in-frame ones, with some missing. There are approximately 400,000 clones in the sample; just under 95% occur only once, and about 0.02% lies in the top ten. The sequenced sample was thymocytes. The rearrangement uses TRBV7-9 and TRBJ2-3, with 10 bases lining up with TRBD2. This receptor was obtained from a human donor. CDR3 sequence reads: CASSLLIAGGDTQYF. In DNA form, the CDR3 reads TGTGCCAGCAGCTTATTAATAGCGGGAGGAGATACGCAGTATTTT.